Listed below are T cell receptor beta chains from one sample, sequenced in a study of cytomegalovirus exposure and HLA in healthy donors. Some clones are missing from TCRdb's copy, which holds only in-frame ones; the method was immunoSEQ multiplex PCR. The data contain 110,000 to 150,000 clones, almost 85% of them seen just once; the ten biggest clones take up roughly 3.1%. Sequencing used PBMCs. The receptor source for this set is a man aged 18 to 35 in good health and CMV-seropositive. The CDR3 runs from the conserved cysteine through the conserved F or W. The D gene is left open where the match is weak. Some rows mark clone size as missing; the rest say once, few, many or name a class of expanded clone.

D: TRBD1; size: once; J: TRBJ1-2; V: TRBV5-4; DNA: TGTGCCAGCAGCTTGCCGGGACAGGGGGCTCAGGGCTATGGCTACACCTTC; CDR3: CASSLPGQGAQGYGYTF
D: TRBD2; size: .; J: TRBJ2-5; V: TRBV5-1; DNA: TGCGCCAGCAGACCCCGGGGGGGGGAGACCCAGTACTTC; CDR3: CASRPRGGETQYF
D: .; size: few; J: TRBJ2-1; V: TRBV19; DNA: TGTGCCAGTAGTATCGCTTCGGGGGAGCAGTTCTTC; CDR3: CASSIASGEQFF
D: .; size: .; J: TRBJ2-3; V: TRBV5-1; DNA: TGCGCCAGCGCCCCCGGCGGGACAGATACGCAGTATTTT; CDR3: CASAPGGTDTQYF
D: .; size: .; J: TRBJ2-7; V: TRBV19; DNA: TGTGCCAGTAGTATAGGAACCAGACAGCAGGGAAAGCAGTACTTC; CDR3: CASSIGTRQQGKQYF
D: TRBD2; size: .; J: TRBJ2-7; V: TRBV6-5; DNA: TGTGCCAGCAGATTTAGCGGGAGGCCCTCCTACGAGCAGTACTTC; CDR3: CASRFSGRPSYEQYF
D: TRBD2; size: .; J: TRBJ2-2; V: TRBV27; DNA: TGTGCCAGCAGTTTATGGGGAGGGCCGGGCACCGGGGAGCTGTTTTTT; CDR3: CASSLWGGPGTGELFF
D: TRBD1; size: .; J: TRBJ1-5; V: TRBV27; DNA: TGTGCCAGCAGCCATCCCTTCGGGACAGGGGGCCATCAGCCCCAGCATTTT; CDR3: CASSHPFGTGGHQPQHF
D: TRBD2; size: .; J: TRBJ2-1; V: TRBV5-6; DNA: TGTGCCAGCAGCTTGTCGGGGGGATTCACGGCCTACAATGAGCAGTTCTTC; CDR3: CASSLSGGFTAYNEQFF
D: TRBD2; size: .; J: TRBJ2-7; V: TRBV29-1; DNA: TGCAGCGTTGGGACTAGCGGCTACGAGCAGTACTTC; CDR3: CSVGTSGYEQYF
D: .; size: .; J: TRBJ1-2; V: TRBV4-1; DNA: TGCGCCAGCGGATCCGGGACACTCGGAAACTATGGCTACACCTTC; CDR3: CASGSGTLGNYGYTF
D: TRBD1; size: .; J: TRBJ2-7; V: TRBV6-5; DNA: TGTGCCAGTAGACAGGGGGCGAGAGACGAGCAGTACTTC; CDR3: CASRQGARDEQYF
D: .; size: .; J: TRBJ1-1; V: TRBV7-9; DNA: TGTGCCAGCAGCCCCGAGTTAGCCCCGAACACTGAAGCTTTCTTT; CDR3: CASSPELAPNTEAFF
D: TRBD1; size: .; J: TRBJ1-1; V: TRBV6-5; DNA: TGTGCCAGCAGTGAACAGGGGTGGGTCACTGAAGCTTTCTTT; CDR3: CASSEQGWVTEAFF
D: .; size: .; J: TRBJ2-2; V: TRBV9; DNA: TGTGCCAGCAGCGTAGCAGTTGGGCTCTCCTCGACCGGGGAGCTGTTTTTT; CDR3: CASSVAVGLSSTGELFF
D: TRBD2; size: .; J: TRBJ2-7; V: TRBV6-1; DNA: TGTGCCAGCAGTGAGGTAGCGGGAGGGCCATACGAGCAGTACTTC; CDR3: CASSEVAGGPYEQYF
D: TRBD1; size: .; J: TRBJ1-3; V: TRBV18; DNA: TGTGCCAGCTCACCTATTGGACAGGGGGTAATCACCATATATTTT; CDR3: CASSPIGQGVITIYF
D: .; size: .; J: TRBJ2-7; V: TRBV18; DNA: TGTGCCAGCTCACGAGCTCAGGGTTACGAGCAGTACTTC; CDR3: CASSRAQGYEQYF
D: TRBD1; size: .; J: TRBJ1-5; V: TRBV27; DNA: TGTGCCAGCAGTCTCGGACAGGAGCCTTGGTATTCTCAGCCCCAGCATTTT; CDR3: CASSLGQEPWYSQPQHF
D: .; size: .; J: TRBJ2-4; V: TRBV29-1; DNA: TGCAGCGTTGGGGACAACAAAAACATTCAGTACTTC; CDR3: CSVGDNKNIQYF
D: TRBD2; size: .; J: TRBJ2-5; V: TRBV5-5; DNA: TGTGCCAGCAGCGGGTCGCGCGGGAGAGGAGAGACCCAGTACTTC; CDR3: CASSGSRGRGETQYF
D: .; size: .; J: TRBJ2-2; V: TRBV28; DNA: TGTGCCAGCAGTCCCCCCGGGGAGGTTGCCGGGGAGCTGTTTTTT; CDR3: CASSPPGEVAGELFF
D: .; size: .; J: TRBJ2-7; V: TRBV30; DNA: TGTGCCTGGAGTGCACAAGGGAGTCCGGGGGTCTACGAGCAGTACTTC; CDR3: CAWSAQGSPGVYEQYF
D: TRBD2; size: few; J: TRBJ2-5; V: TRBV25-1; DNA: TGTGCCAGCACCGGAGTTCGACTAGCGGGAGGGCCGGGAGAGACCCAGTACTTC; CDR3: CASTGVRLAGGPGETQYF
D: .; size: .; J: TRBJ1-5; V: TRBV11-2; DNA: TGTGCCAGCAGCTCCCGGACGGACTATCAGCCCCAGCATTTT; CDR3: CASSSRTDYQPQHF
D: .; size: .; J: TRBJ2-3; V: TRBV9; DNA: TGTGCCAGCAGCGTAGGGGAGTACTCTAGCACAGATACGCAGTATTTT; CDR3: CASSVGEYSSTDTQYF
D: TRBD2; size: few; J: TRBJ2-1; V: TRBV4-2; DNA: TGTGCCAGCAGCCCCGGACTAGCCGAAATGTACAATGAGCAGTTCTTC; CDR3: CASSPGLAEMYNEQFF
D: .; size: .; J: TRBJ2-7; V: TRBV18; DNA: TGTGCCAGCTCACCAGGGCTGAAGTACGAGCAGTACTTC; CDR3: CASSPGLKYEQYF
D: TRBD2; size: .; J: TRBJ2-2; V: TRBV2; DNA: TGTGCCAGCAGTGAGATAACTAGCGGGAGTTCGGGGGAGCTGTTTTTT; CDR3: CASSEITSGSSGELFF
D: TRBD1; size: once; J: TRBJ2-7; V: TRBV5-1; DNA: TGCGCCAGCAGCTGGGACAGGGTTGATTCCGCTTACGAGCAGTACTTC; CDR3: CASSWDRVDSAYEQYF
D: TRBD1; size: .; J: TRBJ1-2; V: TRBV6-1; DNA: TGTGCCAGCAGCCTCGACAGGGCCTACTATGGCTACACCTTC; CDR3: CASSLDRAYYGYTF
D: .; size: .; J: TRBJ2-7; V: TRBV5-8; DNA: TGTGCCAGCAGCTCGAGGGGGAGCCTGCAGTACTTC; CDR3: CASSSRGSLQYF
D: .; size: .; J: TRBJ1-2; V: TRBV14; DNA: TGTGCCAGCAGCCAAGCCGGAGGACCTACAAATGGCTACACCTTC; CDR3: CASSQAGGPTNGYTF
D: TRBD1; size: .; J: TRBJ1-5; V: TRBV7-9; DNA: TGTGCCAGCAGCTTTTGGATAGGGACAGGGGACGGAGGGCCCCAGCATTTT; CDR3: CASSFWIGTGDGGPQHF
D: TRBD2; size: .; J: TRBJ2-7; V: TRBV7-6; DNA: TGTGCCAGCAGCTTAGGTACCGGGAGCGGGGACGAGCAGTACTTC; CDR3: CASSLGTGSGDEQYF
D: TRBD2; size: .; J: TRBJ2-7; V: TRBV27; DNA: TGTGCCAGCATAGCTAGCGGGAGTATGTACGAGCAGTACTTC; CDR3: CASIASGSMYEQYF
D: TRBD1; size: .; J: TRBJ2-5; V: TRBV7-9; DNA: TGTGCCAGCAGCCCTTACACCGGGACAGGGCGGGAAGAGACCCAGTACTTC; CDR3: CASSPYTGTGREETQYF
D: .; size: .; J: TRBJ2-3; V: TRBV5-1; DNA: TGCGCCAGCAGCTTACTGGGGGGGGCCGTTGATACGCAGTATTTT; CDR3: CASSLLGGAVDTQYF
D: .; size: .; J: TRBJ2-3; V: TRBV2; DNA: TGTGCCAGCAGTGAAGCGCTAGGATTTTTTAGCGGAAGCACAGATACGCAGTATTTT; CDR3: CASSEALGFFSGSTDTQYF
D: .; size: .; J: TRBJ2-1; V: TRBV6-4; DNA: TGTGCCAGCAGTGACTGGAGTGGTCCGCAGTTCTTC; CDR3: CASSDWSGPQFF
D: TRBD2; size: .; J: TRBJ2-1; V: TRBV29-1; DNA: TGCAGCGTAGCTGGGACTAGCGGGAATTATAATGAGCAGTTCTTC; CDR3: CSVAGTSGNYNEQFF
D: TRBD2; size: .; J: TRBJ2-7; V: TRBV28; DNA: TGTGCCAGCAGCCCCGAGGGACTAGCGGGAACCTTCTCCTACGAGCAGTACTTC; CDR3: CASSPEGLAGTFSYEQYF
D: TRBD1; size: .; J: TRBJ1-1; V: TRBV5-1; DNA: TGCGCCAGCAGCTTATACGGACAGGGCACTGAAGCTTTCTTT; CDR3: CASSLYGQGTEAFF
D: .; size: .; J: TRBJ1-2; V: TRBV28; DNA: TGTGCCAGCAGTTTATTAGGTGGACAGACTCATGGCTACACCTTC; CDR3: CASSLLGGQTHGYTF
D: TRBD1; size: .; J: TRBJ1-5; V: TRBV10-3; DNA: TGTGCCACTCAAGAAGGAACAGGGGGAAAAGGGCAGCCCCAGCATTTT; CDR3: CATQEGTGGKGQPQHF
D: TRBD1; size: .; J: TRBJ2-7; V: TRBV19; DNA: TGTGCCAGTAGTATAGATAAAGGGACAGGGAAATACGAGCAGTACTTC; CDR3: CASSIDKGTGKYEQYF
D: .; size: .; J: TRBJ2-1; V: TRBV7-9; DNA: TGTGCCAGCAGCTTACAGGGAACTGAGCAGTTCTTC; CDR3: CASSLQGTEQFF
D: TRBD2; size: .; J: TRBJ2-2; V: TRBV5-4; DNA: TGTGCCAGCAGCGAGGGACTAGCGGGGGACACCGGGGAGCTGTTTTTT; CDR3: CASSEGLAGDTGELFF